These 19 T cell receptor beta chains share one sample of origin, sequenced in a study of blood T cell repertoires in COVID-19. Using immunoSEQ multiplex PCR, the repertoire was profiled, and TCRdb retains in-frame clones only, with some absent. The table has approximately 70,000 clones, about 90% seen once; the top ten hold 2.5%. Sequenced: peripheral blood. These TCRs come from a human donor in a cohort sampled during active COVID-19.

The rearrangement joins TRBV2 to TRBJ2-7; tentative D call: TRBD1 (5 bases). Germline lookup yields CDR1 SNHLY and CDR2 FYNNEI. This CDR3 has 14 amino acids. The V end was cut by 3 bases, the J end by 2 bases, with 11 bases between. CDR3 residues: CASSDRTQTYEQYF. Here the CDR3 DNA reads TGTGCCAGCAGTGATAGGACACAAACCTACGAGCAGTACTTC. The entire variable domain, with the rest obtained from reference TRBV2 and TRBJ2-7, is as follows: EPEVTQTPSHQVTQMGQEVILRCVPISNHLYFYWYRQILGQKVEFLVSFYNNEISEKSEIFDDQFSVERPDGSNFTLKIRSTKLEDSAMYFCASSDRTQTYEQYFGPGTRLTVT.

The CDR3, as DNA: TGTGCCAGCAGCCTCCGGGACAGGGGGCACGAGACCCAGTACTTC. Translation: CASSLRDRGHETQYF. This rearrangement joins TRBV21-1 to TRBJ2-5; TRBD1, the D gene given by the table, was not confirmed from the DNA. TRBV21-1 is listed as a pseudogene. The CDR3 sequence is 15 residues long.

Only one count was recorded for this clone. This chain joins TRBV11-2 and TRBJ1-1; D ambiguous. V lost 0 bases to trimming and J lost 1 base, with 12 bases between them. Germline V lookup: CDR1 SGHAT, CDR2 FQNNGV. The CDR3 runs 16 residues. This CDR3 reads CASSLDLFLPNTEAFF. The CDR3 nucleotides are TGTGCCAGCAGCTTAGACCTGTTCCTACCGAACACTGAAGCTTTCTTT.

The rearrangement joins TRBV7-2 to TRBJ1-2, with 7 positions matching TRBD1. There are 15 residues in the CDR3. V lost 4 bases, J lost 1 base, and 6 bases stayed unmatched. CDR1 is SGHTA, CDR2 FQGNSA, per germline. The CDR3 DNA reads as TGTGCCAGCAGCTCACGACAGGGACTTAACTATGGCTACACCTTC. Protein product: CASSSRQGLNYGYTF.

The CDR3 nucleotides are TGTGCCAGCAGCTTAATGGGAGTGGGGGAGACCCAGTACTTC. Protein product: CASSLMGVGETQYF. The chain employs TRBV7-9 and TRBJ2-5, with D possibly TRBD2 on 5 matching bases. The V end lost 2 bases, the J end lost 5 bases, and 12 bases lay between the germline ends. This CDR3 region has 14 residues. Germline assignment: CDR1 SEHNR and CDR2 FQNEAQ (reference sequence).

The chain combines TRBV19 with TRBJ2-3; D might be TRBD2 (6 bases). Germline CDR1 and CDR2: LNHDA and SQIVND (reference sequence). The CDR3 is 15 residues long. Between the trimmed V and J ends, which lost 3 bases and 6 bases, there was a span of 16 bases. CDR3 loop: CASSMTSARGDTQYF. The CDR3 DNA follows: TGTGCCAGTAGTATGACCTCCGCCCGGGGGGATACGCAGTATTTT.

The rearrangement links TRBV6-6 to TRBJ2-3; D is uncertain. Germline V lookup: CDR1 MNHNY, CDR2 SVGAGI (reference sequence). The CDR3 covers 12 residues. Trimming removed 1 base from V and 5 bases from J, with 4 bases in between. The CDR3 loop reads CASSYFKDTQYF. The CDR3 region has the DNA TGTGCCAGCAGTTACTTCAAAGATACGCAGTATTTT.

The chain recombines TRBV9 with TRBJ2-3; D may be TRBD2 (5 bases). The CDR3 runs to 13 residues. Trimming stripped 7 bases from V and 1 base from J, with 10 bases between. Germline V CDR1 and CDR2: SGDLS, YYNGEE. CDR3 sequence (DNA): TGTGCCAGCGGAGGAGTTGGCACAGATACGCAGTATTTT. Protein sequence: CASGGVGTDTQYF.

The count of this clone is one. The V call is TRBV24-1, the J call TRBJ1-3; D call uncertain. V was cut by 1 base and J by 2 bases, with 20 bases left in between. Germline assignment: CDR1 KGHDR and CDR2 SFDVKD. This CDR3 contains 19 residues. DNA of the CDR3: TGTGCCACCAGTGATTTTCCCAGGTTGGGCCTGGATACTGGAAACACCATATATTTT. It is translated as CATSDFPRLGLDTGNTIYF.

The chain employs TRBV20-1 and TRBJ2-5; no clear D. V was shortened by 3 bases and J by 2 bases, with 7 bases between the two germline ends. Per germline, CDR1 DFQATT and CDR2 SNEGSKA (reference sequence). The CDR3 totals 12 residues. CDR3 DNA: TGCAGTGCTAGTCCGCAGCAAGAGACCCAGTACTTC. It specifies CSASPQQETQYF.

The chain is built from TRBV7-2 and TRBJ1-1; TRBD1 matches 8 bases. The CDR3 runs to 17 residues. V lost 2 bases and J lost 3; bases outside the gene matches: 11. CDR1 is SGHTA, CDR2 FQGNSA, per germline. The CDR3 DNA is TGTGCCAGCAGCTTATCGGGACAGGTACCTGGGGACACTGAAGCTTTCTTT. Translated: CASSLSGQVPGDTEAFF.

The CDR3 nucleotides are TGTGCCAGCTCACCAGCGACAGCGACCGGGGAGCTGTTTTTT. Translated, it gives CASSPATATGELFF. The chain has TRBV18 and TRBJ2-2; weak D call: TRBD1 (5 bases). Germline V gives CDR1 KGHSH, CDR2 LQKENI. This CDR3 has 14 amino acids. Deletions cut 2 bases from V and 5 bases from J, with 9 bases between.

This rearrangement joins TRBV7-9 to TRBJ2-2, with D hard to call. From germline, CDR1 is SEHNR and CDR2 FQNEAQ (reference sequence). V was trimmed by 3 bases and J by 5 bases, leaving 7 bases between them. This CDR3 has 13 amino acids. CDR3 loop: CASSLQMTGELFF. CDR3 bases: TGTGCCAGCAGCTTGCAGATGACCGGGGAGCTGTTTTTT.

This rearrangement joins TRBV7-3 to TRBJ2-2; TRBD2 matches 7 bases. Germline CDR1 SGHTA, CDR2 FQGTGA. CDR3 length: 15 amino acids. V trimming: 5 bases; J trimming: 4 bases; junction bases outside the gene matches: 7. The CDR3 spells CASSLRGGGTGELFF. For the CDR3, the DNA is TGTGCCAGCAGCCTTCGCGGGGGTGGCACCGGGGAGCTGTTTTTT.

This clone was detected once. The chain joins TRBV7-2 to TRBJ2-4; 8 nucleotides align to TRBD1. CDR1 SGHTA and CDR2 FQGNSA come from the germline V gene. The CDR3 has 16 amino acids. After removal of 5 bases from V and 0 bases from J, the junction contained 6 bases not matched to a gene. This CDR3 reads CASSPGQGRAKNIQYF. The CDR3 region has the DNA TGTGCCAGCAGCCCCGGACAGGGACGAGCCAAAAACATTCAGTACTTC.

This chain uses TRBV9 with TRBJ2-3, with TRBD2 as a possible D gene (5 bases). In germline, CDR1 is SGDLS, CDR2 YYNGEE. Trimming stripped 4 bases from V and 1 base from J, with 10 bases between. The CDR3 contains 14 residues. CDR3 nucleotides: TGTGCCAGCAGCCCCGGGGTGCGCACAGATACGCAGTATTTT. As protein: CASSPGVRTDTQYF.

This rearrangement joins TRBV15 to TRBJ2-5; 10 bases are a match to TRBD2. CDR1 is LNHNV and CDR2 is YYDKDF in the germline V gene (reference sequence). The V gene end was trimmed by 6 bases and the J gene end by 5 bases; junction bases not matched to a gene: 15. This CDR3 spans 17 amino acids. The CDR3 DNA sequence: TGTGCCACCAGACTGGGGACTAGCGCTAGTACGGTGGAGACCCAGTACTTC. Translation gives CATRLGTSASTVETQYF.

In its sample, this clone was seen once. The chain is built from TRBV6-6 and TRBJ1-1; D not certain. The CDR3 length is 15 residues. Between the trimmed V and J ends, which lost 7 bases and 5 bases, there was a span of 20 bases. The germline gives CDR1 MNHNY, CDR2 SVGAGI (reference sequence). This CDR3 is CASTNRRNGGTEAFF. Written as DNA, the CDR3 is TGTGCCAGCACCAACCGGAGGAATGGCGGGACTGAAGCTTTCTTT.

This clone occurred once. The V gene is TRBV6-1, the J gene TRBJ1-2; the match to TRBD1 covers 7 bases. The CDR3 extends over 14 amino acids. The germline CDR1 and CDR2 sequences are MNHNS and SASEGT. V shed 3 bases and J 5 bases; nucleotides not matched to a gene: 6. CDR3 in amino acids: CASSESGTVYGYTF. CDR3 nucleotides: TGTGCCAGCAGTGAGTCCGGGACAGTTTATGGCTACACCTTC.